This is a list of T cell receptor beta chains from one sample in a study of blood T cell repertoires in COVID-19. The table came from immunoSEQ multiplex PCR; TCRdb's copy has only in-frame clones and leaves some out. The sample has tens of thousands of clones, 70% to 90% seen once; the top ten hold around 2%. Sample: peripheral blood. All receptors derive from a woman of 80 years or more with active or convalescent COVID-19. The CDR3 runs from the conserved cysteine through the conserved F or W. D genes are given only for firm matches. Where a row states a size, it is once, few, many or the class of an expanded clone; other rows omit it.

d_call j_call v_call clone_size cdr3_nt cdr3_aa
- TRBJ2-5 TRBV10-3 - TGTGCCATCAGTCAGGGGTCCCAAGAGACCCAGTACTTC CAISQGSQETQYF
TRBD1 TRBJ1-5 TRBV19 - TGTGCCAGTAGACCGAAGGGACAGGGGTACAATCAGCCCCAGCATTTT CASRPKGQGYNQPQHF
- TRBJ2-5 TRBV10-3 - TGTGCCATCAGTGAGTCTAGGGGGTCGGGGGAGACCCAGTACTTC CAISESRGSGETQYF
- TRBJ1-5 TRBV19 - TGTGCCAGTAGTATTAACGGGGATAGCAATCAGCCCCAGCATTTT CASSINGDSNQPQHF
- TRBJ2-7 TRBV5-1 - TGCGCCAGCAGCCTACGAGGGGGGGTCAACGAGCAGTACTTC CASSLRGGVNEQYF
- TRBJ2-7 TRBV2 - TGTGCCAGCCGCCAGGGGTCCTCTCTCGAGCAGTACTTC CASRQGSSLEQYF
- TRBJ2-3 TRBV5-4 - TGTGCCAGCAGCCTACCCCCATACGAGGGCACAGTTAGCACAGATACGCAGTATTTT CASSLPPYEGTVSTDTQYF
- TRBJ1-3 TRBV4-3 - TGCGCCAGCAGCCTGACTACGGGGGTGGTCTCTGGAAACACCATATATTTT CASSLTTGVVSGNTIYF
- TRBJ2-1 TRBV7-9 - TGTGCCAGCAGCAGCTCAGGGCAATACAATGAGCAGTTCTTC CASSSSGQYNEQFF
TRBD1 TRBJ1-3 TRBV12-3/TRBV12-4 once TGTGCCAGCAGTTTGACAGGGGGAAACACCATATATTTT CASSLTGGNTIYF
- TRBJ1-6 TRBV11-3 - TGTGCCAGCAGCTTAGATCTGGGCAATTCACCCCTCCACTTT CASSLDLGNSPLHF
- TRBJ1-5 TRBV5-5 few TGTGCCAGCAGCTTGTTCAGGGAAAATCATCAGCCCCAGCATTTT CASSLFRENHQPQHF
TRBD1 TRBJ1-2 TRBV27 - TGTGCCAGCCTGCCTGACAGGGCTAGCTATGGCTACACCTTC CASLPDRASYGYTF
- TRBJ1-3 TRBV19 - TGTGCCAGTAGTCGGGAAGCCTCCTCTGGAAACACCATATATTTT CASSREASSGNTIYF
TRBD2 TRBJ2-3 TRBV7-3 - TGTGCCAGCAGCCTGGGGGGAGGGCCCTTCAGCACAGATACGCAGTATTTT CASSLGGGPFSTDTQYF
TRBD1 TRBJ1-1 TRBV18 - TGTGCCAGCTCACCACGACAGGGGGTTCCCACTGAAGCTTTCTTT CASSPRQGVPTEAFF
TRBD1 TRBJ1-2 TRBV2 few TGTGCCAGCAGTGGGACAGGGAGTAACTATGGCTACACCTTC CASSGTGSNYGYTF
TRBD1 TRBJ1-5 TRBV24-1 - TGTGCCACCAGTGTCCTGACAGGGGCCACCAATCAGCCCCAGCATTTT CATSVLTGATNQPQHF
- TRBJ1-1 TRBV5-5 - TGTGCCAGCAGCTTGGGACAGCTGATCACTGAAGCTTTCTTT CASSLGQLITEAFF
TRBD1 TRBJ1-6 TRBV27 - TGTGCCAGCAGTTTAATTGGGACAGGGGTTTCACCCCTCCACTTT CASSLIGTGVSPLHF
TRBD1 TRBJ1-4 TRBV6-6 - TGTGCCAGCGGGACAGGGGGCAGGGAAAAACTGTTTTTT CASGTGGREKLFF
- TRBJ2-1 TRBV7-2 - TGTGCCAGCAGCTCCCGGGACTACAATGAGCAGTTCTTC CASSSRDYNEQFF
TRBD1 TRBJ1-1 TRBV7-8 few TGTGCCAGCAGCGGTTCGGACAGGCTCAAAGTGAACACTGAAGCTTTCTTT CASSGSDRLKVNTEAFF
- TRBJ1-2 TRBV6-5 - TGTGCCAGCAGCCGAGGCCCGGGTCTCAATGGCTACACCTTC CASSRGPGLNGYTF
TRBD1 TRBJ1-6 TRBV4-3 - TGCGCCAGCAGCCAAGAAAGGTACAGGGGGTATAATTCACCCCTCCACTTT CASSQERYRGYNSPLHF
- TRBJ1-3 TRBV6-5 - TGTGCCAGCAGCTATGACTCGGCAGGAAACACCATATATTTT CASSYDSAGNTIYF
- TRBJ2-3 TRBV15 - TGTGCCACCAGCAGAGGACAAGTCACAGATACGCAGTATTTT CATSRGQVTDTQYF
- TRBJ1-4 TRBV7-3 few TGTGCCAGCAGCCCCTATCGAGGGGAAAAACTGTTTTTT CASSPYRGEKLFF
- TRBJ1-1 TRBV11-3 - TGTGCCAGCAGCTTAGGGATTCGGGGGGGGTTGGACACTGAAGCTTTCTTT CASSLGIRGGLDTEAFF
- TRBJ1-3 TRBV7-2 - TGTGCCAGCAGGTGGGATCGGGGGATAAGCTCTGGAAACACCATATATTTT CASRWDRGISSGNTIYF
TRBD2 TRBJ2-1 TRBV4-1 - TGCGCCAGCAGCCAAGGAACTAGCGGGAGAAATGAGCAGTTCTTC CASSQGTSGRNEQFF
- TRBJ1-4 TRBV6-5 few TGTGCCAGCACCCTACGCGGAGGGAGTGAAAAACTGTTTTTT CASTLRGGSEKLFF
TRBD1 TRBJ2-2 TRBV4-1 - TGCGCCAGCAGCCAAGAGACAGGGGGGACCCGGGAGCTGTTTTTT CASSQETGGTRELFF
TRBD1 TRBJ2-1 TRBV11-2 - TGTGCCAGCAGCTCCGGGACAGGGACCTACAATGAGCAGTTCTTC CASSSGTGTYNEQFF
TRBD2 TRBJ2-1 TRBV19 once TGTGCCAGTAGTGCTCGAGCGGGGGGGCTCATTGAGCAGTTCTTC CASSARAGGLIEQFF
- TRBJ1-5 TRBV21-1 - TGTGCCAGCACGGCGGCACGGGGGGGGAATCAGCCCCAGCATTTT CASTAARGGNQPQHF